This TCR beta chain is drawn from a study of identical twins. Template switching added a universal primer binding site, and final cDNA carried unique molecular identifiers. TCRdb processed the 5' RACE reads anew with MiXCR; each CDR3 protein has one entry. The sample has hundreds of thousands of distinct CDR3 sequences; 7.5% to 9.5% are singletons. CDR3 length equals 13 residues. The germline V and J ends were trimmed by 1 base and 6 bases, with 10 bases remaining between them. From germline, CDR1 is GTSNPN and CDR2 SVGIG (reference sequence). The same data also contributed to another study, on yellow fever vaccine responses in identical twins. That work adds: Each twin's T cell response to the vaccine was reported to look partly convergent and partly personalized.

Sequencing was performed on CD8+ T cells sorted from blood. This chain links TRBV30 with TRBJ2-1; D assignment may be TRBD1 or TRBD2 (5 bases each). The receptor's source is a woman younger than 30 in good health. The CDR3 DNA sequence: TGTGCCTGGAGTGGAGAGGGGTCCAATGAGCAGTTCTTC. Translation: CAWSGEGSNEQFF.